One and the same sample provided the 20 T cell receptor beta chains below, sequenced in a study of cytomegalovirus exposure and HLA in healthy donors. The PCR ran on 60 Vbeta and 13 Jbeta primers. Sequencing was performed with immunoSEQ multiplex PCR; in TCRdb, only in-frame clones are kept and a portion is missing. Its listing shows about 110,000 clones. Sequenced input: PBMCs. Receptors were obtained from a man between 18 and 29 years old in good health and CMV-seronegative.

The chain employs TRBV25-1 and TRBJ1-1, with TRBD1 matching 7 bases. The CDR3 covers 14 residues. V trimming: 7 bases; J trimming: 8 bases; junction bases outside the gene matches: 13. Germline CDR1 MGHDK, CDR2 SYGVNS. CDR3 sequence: CASNTPGTASEAFF. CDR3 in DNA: TGTGCCAGCAATACTCCAGGGACAGCATCCGAAGCTTTCTTT.

This chain's CDR3 is CASSNRGDTGELFF. For the CDR3, the DNA is TGTGCCAGCAGTAACAGGGGAGACACCGGGGAGCTGTTTTTT. V usage is TRBV27 and J usage is TRBJ2-2, with 7 bases fitting TRBD1. This CDR3 has 14 residues. Unmatched junction bases numbered 3, after V lost 5 bases and J lost 3 bases. Per the germline V gene, CDR1 is MNHEY and CDR2 is SMNVEV (reference sequence).

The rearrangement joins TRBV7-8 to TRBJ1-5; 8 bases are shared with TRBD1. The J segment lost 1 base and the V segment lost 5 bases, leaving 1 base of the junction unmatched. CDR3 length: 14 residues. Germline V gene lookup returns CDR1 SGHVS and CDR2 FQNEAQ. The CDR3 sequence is CASSRTGSNQPQHF. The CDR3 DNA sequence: TGTGCCAGCAGCCGGACAGGGAGCAATCAGCCCCAGCATTTT.

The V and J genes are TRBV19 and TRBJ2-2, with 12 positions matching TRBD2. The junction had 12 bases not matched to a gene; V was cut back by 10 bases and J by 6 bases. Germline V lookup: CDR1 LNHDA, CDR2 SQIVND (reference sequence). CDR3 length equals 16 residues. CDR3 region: CATRPLAGGRAGELFF. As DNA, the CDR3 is TGTGCCACCAGACCACTAGCGGGAGGCCGAGCCGGGGAGCTGTTTTTT. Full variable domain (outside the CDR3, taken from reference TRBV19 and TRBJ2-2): DGGITQSPKYLFRKEGQNVTLSCEQNLNHDAMYWYRQDPGQGLRLIYYSQIVNDFQKGDIAEGYSVSREKKESFPLTVTSAQKNPTAFYLCATRPLAGGRAGELFFGEGSRLTVL.

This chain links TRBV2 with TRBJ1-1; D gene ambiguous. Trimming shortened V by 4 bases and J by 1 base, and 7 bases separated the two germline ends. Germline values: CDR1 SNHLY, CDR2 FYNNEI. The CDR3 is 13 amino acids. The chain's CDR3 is CASSGQPNTEAFF. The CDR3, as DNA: TGTGCCAGCAGTGGACAACCGAACACTGAAGCTTTCTTT.

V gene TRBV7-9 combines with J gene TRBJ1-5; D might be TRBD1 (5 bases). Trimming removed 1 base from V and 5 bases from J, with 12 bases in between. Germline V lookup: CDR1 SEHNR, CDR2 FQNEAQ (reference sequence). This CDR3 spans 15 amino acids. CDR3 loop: CASSLDGTTHQPQHF. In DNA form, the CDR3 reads TGTGCCAGCAGCTTAGATGGGACTACTCATCAGCCCCAGCATTTT.

CDR3 sequence (DNA): TGTGCCAGTAGTAAGGGGGGACTAGCGGTAGCCTACAATGAGCAGTTCTTC. It translates to CASSKGGLAVAYNEQFF. The J gene is TRBJ2-1, the V gene TRBV19; the match to TRBD2 covers 11 bases. Germline V gives CDR1 LNHDA, CDR2 SQIVND (reference sequence). The ends lost 4 bases at V and 2 bases at J; junction bases unmatched: 7. This CDR3 is built from 17 residues.

CDR3 nucleotide sequence: TGTGCCAGCAGTGAATTGGGACAGGGTTTCTATGGCTACACCTTC. Its translation is CASSELGQGFYGYTF. The genes are TRBV2 and TRBJ1-2; 9 bases are shared with TRBD1. The CDR3 runs to 15 residues. Germline CDR1 and CDR2: SNHLY and FYNNEI. J lost 4 bases, V lost 2 bases, and 5 bases had no gene match.

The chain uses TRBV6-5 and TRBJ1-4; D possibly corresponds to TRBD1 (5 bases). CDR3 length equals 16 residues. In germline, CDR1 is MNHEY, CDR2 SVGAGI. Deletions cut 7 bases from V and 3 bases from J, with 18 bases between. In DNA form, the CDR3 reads TGTGCCAGCACTTATGGGGCCGGAAATTCTAATGAAAAACTGTTTTTT. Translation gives CASTYGAGNSNEKLFF.

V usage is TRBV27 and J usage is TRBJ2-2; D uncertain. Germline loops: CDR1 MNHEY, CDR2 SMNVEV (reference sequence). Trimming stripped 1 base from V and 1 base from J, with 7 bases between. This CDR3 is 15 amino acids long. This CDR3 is CASSLFRMNTGELFF. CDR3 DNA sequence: TGTGCCAGCAGTTTATTCAGGATGAACACCGGGGAGCTGTTTTTT.

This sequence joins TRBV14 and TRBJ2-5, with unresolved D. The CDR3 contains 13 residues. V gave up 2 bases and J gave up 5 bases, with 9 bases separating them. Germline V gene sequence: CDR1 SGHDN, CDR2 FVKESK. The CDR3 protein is CASSQNIRETQYF. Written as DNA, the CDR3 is TGTGCCAGCAGCCAAAACATCAGGGAGACCCAGTACTTC.

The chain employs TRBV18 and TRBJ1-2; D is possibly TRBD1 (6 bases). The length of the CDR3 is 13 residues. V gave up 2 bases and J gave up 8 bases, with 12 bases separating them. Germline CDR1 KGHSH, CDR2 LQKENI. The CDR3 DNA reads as TGTGCCAGCTCACCAAAACAGGGTCTAGGCTACACCTTC. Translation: CASSPKQGLGYTF.

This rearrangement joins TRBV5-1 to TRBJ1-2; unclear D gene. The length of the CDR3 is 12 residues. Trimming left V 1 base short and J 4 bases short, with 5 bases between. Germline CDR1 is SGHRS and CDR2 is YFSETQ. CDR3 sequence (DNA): TGCGCCAGCAGCTTGTTCCGCTATGGCTACACCTTC. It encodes CASSLFRYGYTF.

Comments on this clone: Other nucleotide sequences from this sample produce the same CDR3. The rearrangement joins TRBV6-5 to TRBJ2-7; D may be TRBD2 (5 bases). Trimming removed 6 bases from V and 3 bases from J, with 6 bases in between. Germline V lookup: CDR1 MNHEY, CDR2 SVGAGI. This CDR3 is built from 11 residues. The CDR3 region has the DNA TGTGCCAGCAGCGCGGGCTACGAGCAGTACTTC. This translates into CASSAGYEQYF.

In nucleotides, the CDR3 is TGTGCCATCAGTGATACTAGCGGGAGAGTCGACGAGCAGTACTTC. Protein sequence: CAISDTSGRVDEQYF. The genes are TRBV10-3 and TRBJ2-7, with 11 bases that match TRBD2. The CDR3 runs 15 residues. Germline lookup yields CDR1 ENHRY and CDR2 SYGVKD. The junction had 6 bases not matched to a gene; V was cut back by 3 bases and J by 5 bases.

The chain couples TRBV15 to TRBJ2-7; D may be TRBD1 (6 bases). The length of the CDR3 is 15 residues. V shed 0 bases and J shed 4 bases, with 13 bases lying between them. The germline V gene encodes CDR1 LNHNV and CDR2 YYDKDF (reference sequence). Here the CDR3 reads CATSRDIRTVYEQYF. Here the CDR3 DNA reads TGTGCCACCAGCAGAGATATCCGGACAGTTTACGAGCAGTACTTC.

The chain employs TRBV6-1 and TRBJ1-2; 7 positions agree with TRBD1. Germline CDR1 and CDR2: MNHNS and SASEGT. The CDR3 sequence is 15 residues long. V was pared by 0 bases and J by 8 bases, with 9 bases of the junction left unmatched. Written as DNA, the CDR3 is TGTGCCAGCAGTGAAGCGTCAGGGGGGCGTAACGGCTACACCTTC. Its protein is CASSEASGGRNGYTF.

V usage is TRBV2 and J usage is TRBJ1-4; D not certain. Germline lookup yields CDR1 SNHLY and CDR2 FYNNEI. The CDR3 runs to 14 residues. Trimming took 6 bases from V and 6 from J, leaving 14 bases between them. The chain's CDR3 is CASSFILRDEKLFF. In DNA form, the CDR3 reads TGTGCCAGCAGCTTCATCCTCCGGGATGAAAAACTGTTTTTT.

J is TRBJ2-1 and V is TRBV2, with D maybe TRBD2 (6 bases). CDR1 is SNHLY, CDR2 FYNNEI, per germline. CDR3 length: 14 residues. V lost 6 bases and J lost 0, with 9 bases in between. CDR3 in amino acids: CASSYGSSYNEQFF. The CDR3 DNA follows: TGTGCCAGCAGCTACGGGAGCTCCTACAATGAGCAGTTCTTC. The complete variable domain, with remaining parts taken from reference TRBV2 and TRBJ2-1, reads EPEVTQTPSHQVTQMGQEVILRCVPISNHLYFYWYRQILGQKVEFLVSFYNNEISEKSEIFDDQFSVERPDGSNFTLKIRSTKLEDSAMYFCASSYGSSYNEQFFGPGTRLTVL.

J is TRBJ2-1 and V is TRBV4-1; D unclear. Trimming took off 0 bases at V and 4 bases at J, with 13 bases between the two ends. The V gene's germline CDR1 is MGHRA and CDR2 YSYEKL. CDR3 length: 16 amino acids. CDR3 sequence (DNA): TGCGCCAGCAGCCAAGATAGACGGCTACAGTACAATGAGCAGTTCTTC. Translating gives CASSQDRRLQYNEQFF.